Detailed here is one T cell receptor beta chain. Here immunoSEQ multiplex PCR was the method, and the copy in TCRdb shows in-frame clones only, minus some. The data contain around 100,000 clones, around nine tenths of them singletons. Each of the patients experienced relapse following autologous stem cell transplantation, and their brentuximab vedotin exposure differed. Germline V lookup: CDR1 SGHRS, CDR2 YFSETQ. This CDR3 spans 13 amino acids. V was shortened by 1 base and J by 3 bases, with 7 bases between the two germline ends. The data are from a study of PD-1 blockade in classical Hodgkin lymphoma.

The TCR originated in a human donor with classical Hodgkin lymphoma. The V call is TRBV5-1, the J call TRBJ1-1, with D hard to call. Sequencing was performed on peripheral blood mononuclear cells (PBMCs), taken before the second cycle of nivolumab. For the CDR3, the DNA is TGCGCCAGCAGCTTGAGCTTAGACACTGAAGCTTTCTTT. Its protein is CASSLSLDTEAFF.